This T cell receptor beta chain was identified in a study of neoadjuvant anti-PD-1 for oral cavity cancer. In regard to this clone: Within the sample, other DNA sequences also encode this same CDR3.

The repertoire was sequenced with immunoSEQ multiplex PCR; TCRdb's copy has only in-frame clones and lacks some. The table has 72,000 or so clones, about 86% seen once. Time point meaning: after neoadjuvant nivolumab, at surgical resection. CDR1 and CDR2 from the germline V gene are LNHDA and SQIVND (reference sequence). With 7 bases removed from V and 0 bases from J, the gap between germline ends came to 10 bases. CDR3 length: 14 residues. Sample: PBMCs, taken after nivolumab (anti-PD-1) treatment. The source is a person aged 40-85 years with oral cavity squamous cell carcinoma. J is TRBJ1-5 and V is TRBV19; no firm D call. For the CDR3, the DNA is TGTGCCAGTACGAGCGCGGGTAGCAATCAGCCCCAGCATTTT. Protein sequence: CASTSAGSNQPQHF.